These T cell receptor beta chains were read from a single sample in a study of T cell responses to AZD1222 COVID-19 vaccine. The method was immunoSEQ multiplex PCR; TCRdb's version includes in-frame clones alone and lacks a portion of them. The sample carries approximately 170,000 clones, 87% recorded once. Sequenced material: peripheral blood, taken 28 days after the second AZD1222 dose. The receptors stem from an adult who received the AZD1222 COVID-19 vaccine. CDR3s include the opening cysteine and the closing phenylalanine or tryptophan. D genes are given only for firm matches. Not all rows give a size; the values are once, few, many and, for expanded clones, a class.

>.|TRBJ1-5|TRBV21-1|.
CASSKSPGYSNQPQHF
TGTGCCAGCAGCAAAAGTCCGGGGTATAGCAATCAGCCCCAGCATTTT
>.|TRBJ1-2|TRBV5-1|.
CASRVTGTNYGYTF
TGCGCCAGCAGAGTGACAGGAACTAACTATGGCTACACCTTC
>.|TRBJ1-1|TRBV4-1|.
CASSQSLSRSNTEAFF
TGCGCCAGCAGCCAAAGCCTCAGTAGGAGTAACACTGAAGCTTTCTTT
>.|TRBJ2-2|TRBV7-6|.
CASSLALSNTGELFF
TGTGCCAGCAGCTTAGCTCTCAGCAACACCGGGGAGCTGTTTTTT
>.|TRBJ1-5|TRBV2|TRBD1
CASSDGQGLTSNQPQHF
TGTGCCAGCAGTGATGGACAGGGTCTGACTAGCAATCAGCCCCAGCATTTT
>few|TRBJ2-2|TRBV2|TRBD1
CASTPLRQGLGELFF
TGTGCCAGCACGCCACTTAGACAGGGGCTCGGGGAGCTGTTTTTT
>few|TRBJ2-7|TRBV7-9|.
CASSLRGIYEQYF
TGTGCCAGCAGCCTCAGGGGAATCTACGAGCAGTACTTC
>.|TRBJ1-4|TRBV4-2|.
CASSQDREEKLFF
TGTGCCAGCAGCCAAGATAGGGAAGAAAAACTGTTTTTT
>.|TRBJ2-7|TRBV5-5|TRBD2
CASRRTSGEAYEQYF
TGTGCCAGCAGACGAACTAGCGGGGAAGCCTACGAGCAGTACTTC
>.|TRBJ2-1|TRBV27|.
CASSNNGAGEQFF
TGTGCCAGCAGCAATAACGGGGCAGGAGAGCAGTTCTTC
>.|TRBJ2-1|TRBV7-6|.
CASSSRGGVDPSSYNEQFF
TGTGCCAGCAGCTCGAGGGGGGGGGTTGACCCTAGCTCCTACAATGAGCAGTTCTTC
>few|TRBJ1-1|TRBV6-2/TRBV6-3|.
CASSPSGVGAPAALF
TGTGCCAGCAGTCCCTCCGGAGTGGGGGCCCCGGCCGCTCTCTTT
>.|TRBJ2-1|TRBV19|.
CASSIAARNNEQFF
TGTGCCAGTAGTATAGCGGCACGGAACAATGAGCAGTTCTTC
>.|TRBJ2-5|TRBV29-1|TRBD1
CSYGGGTGGFSETQYF
TGCAGCTACGGTGGGGGGACAGGGGGCTTCAGCGAGACCCAGTACTTC
>.|TRBJ2-3|TRBV29-1|.
CSVDPGGSTDTQYF
TGCAGCGTTGACCCGGGGGGCTCTACAGATACGCAGTATTTT
>.|TRBJ1-2|TRBV3-1/TRBV3-2|TRBD1
CASSPTPGQSEGYTF
TGTGCCAGCAGCCCGACCCCGGGACAGTCTGAGGGCTACACCTTC
>.|TRBJ1-5|TRBV6-2/TRBV6-3|.
CASSRLEGINQPQHF
TGTGCCAGCAGTCGACTGGAGGGAATCAATCAGCCCCAGCATTTT
>few|TRBJ2-1|TRBV6-4|.
CASSDLSNNEQFF
TGTGCCAGCAGTGACTTAAGTAACAATGAGCAGTTCTTC
>.|TRBJ2-7|TRBV5-1|TRBD2
CASSWGTSGSSYEQYF
TGCGCCAGCAGCTGGGGGACTAGCGGGAGCTCCTACGAGCAGTACTTC
>.|TRBJ1-2|TRBV19|.
CASRRTDSPNYGYTF
TGTGCCAGTAGAAGGACCGACAGCCCTAACTATGGCTACACCTTC
>once|TRBJ1-5|TRBV4-3|.
CASSHSVGGDQPQHF
TGCGCCAGCAGCCACTCGGTGGGGGGGGATCAGCCCCAGCATTTT
>.|TRBJ1-2|TRBV15|.
CATWNPTSGYTF
TGTGCCACCTGGAACCCGACCAGTGGCTACACCTTC
>few|TRBJ1-2|TRBV7-9|.
CASSHLVAYGYTF
TGTGCCAGCAGCCATCTAGTAGCCTATGGCTACACCTTC
>.|TRBJ1-2|TRBV6-5|TRBD1
CASSSETGNYGYTF
TGTGCCAGCAGTTCGGAGACAGGGAACTATGGCTACACCTTC
>.|TRBJ2-7|TRBV6-2/TRBV6-3|TRBD2
CASSYSTSGGPYEQYF
TGTGCCAGCAGTTACTCGACTAGCGGGGGGCCATACGAGCAGTACTTC
>few|TRBJ1-2|TRBV19|.
CASSIRGRSGYTF
TGTGCCAGTAGTATTCGGGGAAGAAGTGGCTACACCTTC
>.|TRBJ2-1|TRBV28|.
CASSLGFGDEQFF
TGTGCCAGCAGTTTAGGATTTGGCGATGAGCAGTTCTTC
>.|TRBJ1-1|TRBV2|.
CASNPLVRGRGTEAFF
TGTGCCAGCAATCCCCTGGTCAGAGGGAGAGGGACTGAAGCTTTCTTT
>.|TRBJ2-7|TRBV19|.
CASSILGGGPPYEQYF
TGTGCCAGTAGTATTCTTGGCGGGGGCCCTCCCTACGAGCAGTACTTC
>.|TRBJ1-5|TRBV18|TRBD1
CASSPTGGLNQPQHF
TGTGCCAGCTCACCCACAGGGGGCCTCAATCAGCCCCAGCATTTT
>.|TRBJ2-2|TRBV5-1|.
CASSPGVTGELFF
TGCGCCAGCTCACCGGGAGTCACCGGGGAGCTGTTTTTT
>few|TRBJ1-2|TRBV4-1|.
CASSQEGAIKWAGYTF
TGCGCCAGCAGCCAAGAGGGGGCCATAAAGTGGGCTGGCTACACCTTC
>once|TRBJ1-1|TRBV6-5|.
CASPGKNTEAFF
TGTGCCAGCCCGGGGAAGAACACTGAAGCTTTCTTT
>.|TRBJ2-7|TRBV4-2|TRBD1
CASSQIGDSSYEQYF
TGTGCCAGCAGCCAGATCGGGGACAGCTCCTACGAGCAGTACTTC
>.|TRBJ1-2|TRBV4-3|TRBD1
CASSPGTGRLYYGYTF
TGCGCCAGCAGCCCAGGGACAGGGCGCCTCTACTATGGCTACACCTTC
>once|TRBJ2-1|TRBV9|TRBD1
CASSVEDRPRKQFF
TGTGCCAGCAGCGTAGAGGACAGGCCTCGTAAGCAGTTCTTC
>.|TRBJ1-4|TRBV30|TRBD1
CAWHRQGAVSVSNEKLFF
TGTGCCTGGCACAGGCAGGGGGCTGTTAGCGTATCTAATGAAAAACTGTTTTTT
>.|TRBJ1-2|TRBV4-2|.
CASSHFRQADGYTF
TGTGCCAGCAGCCACTTTAGACAGGCGGATGGCTACACCTTC
>.|TRBJ2-7|TRBV3-1/TRBV3-2|.
CASSTGGLQYF
TGTGCCAGCAGTACGGGGGGCCTACAGTACTTC
>few|TRBJ1-5|TRBV30|.
CAWRGSYSNQPQHF
TGTGCCTGGAGGGGCAGCTATAGCAATCAGCCCCAGCATTTT
>.|TRBJ1-2|TRBV2|.
CASSEDGQFGYTF
TGTGCCAGCAGTGAAGACGGACAGTTTGGCTACACCTTC
>.|TRBJ1-1|TRBV27|.
CASSPGTGNTEAFF
TGTGCCAGCAGTCCCGGGACGGGGAACACTGAAGCTTTCTTT
>.|TRBJ1-1|TRBV19|TRBD1
CASSTTGTGLSTEAFF
TGTGCCAGTAGTACCACCGGGACAGGGTTAAGTACTGAAGCTTTCTTT
>.|TRBJ2-5|TRBV9|.
CASSVAGTPPETQYF
TGTGCCAGCAGCGTAGCGGGGACCCCGCCAGAGACCCAGTACTTC
>.|TRBJ1-3|TRBV7-2|.
CASSLVWSPGNTIYF
TGTGCCAGCAGCTTAGTATGGAGTCCTGGAAACACCATATATTTT
>.|TRBJ2-1|TRBV29-1|.
CSAEGDDREQFF
TGCAGCGCCGAAGGGGATGATCGTGAGCAGTTCTTC
>.|TRBJ2-1|TRBV18|TRBD2
CASSPRTSGYNEQFF
TGTGCCAGCTCACCTCGGACTAGCGGATACAATGAGCAGTTCTTC
>once|TRBJ2-7|TRBV5-5|TRBD1
CASSLGQGTTYEQYF
TGTGCCAGCAGCTTGGGACAGGGAACCACCTACGAGCAGTACTTC
>.|TRBJ2-3|TRBV5-6|TRBD1
CASSLGGRADTQYF
TGTGCCAGCAGCCTAGGGGGCAGGGCAGATACGCAGTATTTT
>.|TRBJ2-6|TRBV29-1|.
CSVGAGSGANVLTF
TGCAGCGTGGGGGCGGGCTCTGGGGCCAACGTCCTGACTTTC
>.|TRBJ1-1|TRBV30|.
CASSQGLNTEAFF
TGTGCCTCTTCCCAGGGGTTGAACACTGAAGCTTTCTTT
>.|TRBJ2-5|TRBV11-2|TRBD1
CASSLGDREYETQYF
TGTGCCAGCAGCTTAGGGGACAGGGAATATGAGACCCAGTACTTC
>.|TRBJ1-2|TRBV6-5|TRBD1
CASRDQGAVSWGYTF
TGTGCCAGCAGGGATCAGGGGGCGGTATCCTGGGGCTACACCTTC
>.|TRBJ2-5|TRBV7-2|TRBD1
CASSSRTGRETQYF
TGTGCCAGCAGCTCCAGGACAGGACGAGAGACCCAGTACTTC
>.|TRBJ2-4|TRBV3-1/TRBV3-2|TRBD2
CASSQGLAGMENIQYF
TGTGCCAGCAGCCAAGGGTTAGCGGGGATGGAAAACATTCAGTACTTC